This T cell receptor beta chain derives from a study of early T cells in non-severe SARS-CoV-2 infection. TCRdb ran MiXCR on the 5' RACE reads and lists one entry per CDR3 protein. The sample yields around 84,000 distinct CDR3 sequences, roughly 14% seen once. This clonotype was counted between two and nine times. CDR1 SGHDT and CDR2 YYEEEE come from the germline V gene. The V gene lost 4 bases and the J gene lost 4 bases, with 18 bases spanning the gap. The CDR3 length is 16 residues. The sequence was obtained from an adult who was a healthcare worker with PCR-confirmed SARS-CoV-2 infection or an uninfected control (not recorded which). Sequences were obtained from whole blood. The V call is TRBV5-6, the J call TRBJ2-1; maybe TRBD2 (6 bases). CDR3 residues: CASSHPRGYPYNEQFF. The CDR3 DNA reads TGTGCCAGCAGCCATCCCCGGGGGTACCCTTACAATGAGCAGTTCTTC.